The clone carrying this T cell receptor beta chain was recorded many times. The CDR3 is 15 residues long. Germline CDR1 is SGHAT and CDR2 is FQDESV (reference sequence). Germline trimming cut 5 bases from V and 3 bases from J; bases unmatched to any gene: 6. This specimen belongs to a study of T cells in Graves' hyperthyroidism and ophthalmopathy. Amplification targeted TCR beta CDR3 regions from RNA transcripts. A first-round RT-PCR of the TCR CDR3 used the HTBI primer set. TCRdb processed the multiplex PCR reads anew with MiXCR; each CDR3 protein has one entry. The data contain hundreds of thousands of distinct CDR3 sequences, around 21% of them singletons.

Sequencing was carried out using blood. This receptor was identified in a man aged 25 to 40 with Graves' ophthalmopathy. The chain joins TRBV11-1 to TRBJ2-5; 10 bases match TRBD1. For the CDR3, the DNA is TGTGCCAGCAGCGCCCCGGACAGGGGGGAAGAGACCCAGTACTTC. Translated, it gives CASSAPDRGEETQYF. Variable domain in full (rest from reference TRBV11-1 and TRBJ2-5): EAEVAQSPRYKITEKSQAVAFWCDPISGHATLYWYRQILGQGPELLVQFQDESVVDDSQLPKDRFSAERLKGVDSTLKIQPAELGDSAMYLCASSAPDRGEETQYFGPGTRLLVL.